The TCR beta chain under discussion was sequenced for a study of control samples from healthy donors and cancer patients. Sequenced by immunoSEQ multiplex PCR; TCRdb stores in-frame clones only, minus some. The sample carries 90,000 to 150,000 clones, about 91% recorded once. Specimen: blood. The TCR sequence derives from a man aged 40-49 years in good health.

For the CDR3, the DNA is TGCGCCAGCATGGTCGGGGCAGGGGAACAAGCTAACTATGGCTACACCTTC. Its protein is CASMVGAGEQANYGYTF. This sequence joins TRBV10-2 and TRBJ1-2; maybe TRBD1 (6 bases). Germline CDR1 is WSHSY and CDR2 is SAAADI. Between the trimmed V and J ends, which lost 7 bases and 0 bases, there was a span of 21 bases. The CDR3 spans 17 residues.